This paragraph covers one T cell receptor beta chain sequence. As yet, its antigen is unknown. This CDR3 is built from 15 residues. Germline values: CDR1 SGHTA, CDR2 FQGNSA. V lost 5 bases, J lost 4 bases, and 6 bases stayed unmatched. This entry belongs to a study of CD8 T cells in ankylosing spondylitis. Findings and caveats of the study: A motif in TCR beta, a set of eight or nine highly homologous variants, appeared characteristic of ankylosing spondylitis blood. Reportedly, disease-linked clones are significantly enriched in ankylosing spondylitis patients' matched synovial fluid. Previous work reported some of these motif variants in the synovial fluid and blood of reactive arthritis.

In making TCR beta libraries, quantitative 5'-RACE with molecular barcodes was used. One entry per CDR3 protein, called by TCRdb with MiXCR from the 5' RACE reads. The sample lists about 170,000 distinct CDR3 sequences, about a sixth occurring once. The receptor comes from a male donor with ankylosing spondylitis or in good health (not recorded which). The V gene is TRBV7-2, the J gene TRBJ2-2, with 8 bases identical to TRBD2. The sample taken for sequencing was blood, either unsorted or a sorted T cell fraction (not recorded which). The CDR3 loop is CASSSRAGGTGELFF. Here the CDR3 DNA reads TGTGCCAGCAGCAGTCGGGCGGGGGGCACCGGGGAGCTGTTTTTT.